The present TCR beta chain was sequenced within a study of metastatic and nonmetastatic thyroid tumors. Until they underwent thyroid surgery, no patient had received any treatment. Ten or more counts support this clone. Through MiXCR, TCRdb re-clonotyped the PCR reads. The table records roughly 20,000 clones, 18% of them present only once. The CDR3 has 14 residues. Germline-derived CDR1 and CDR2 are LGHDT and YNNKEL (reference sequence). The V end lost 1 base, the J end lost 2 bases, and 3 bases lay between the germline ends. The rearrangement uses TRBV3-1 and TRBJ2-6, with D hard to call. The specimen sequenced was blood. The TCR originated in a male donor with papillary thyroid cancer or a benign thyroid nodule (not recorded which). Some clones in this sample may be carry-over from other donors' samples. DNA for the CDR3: TGTGCCAGCAGCCAAGGAACTGGGGCCAACGTCCTGACTTTC. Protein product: CASSQGTGANVLTF.